This TCR beta chain appears in the sequencing data of a study of response to subunit inactivated influenza vaccine. Study-level findings and limits: New T cells are recruited in small numbers by each seasonal influenza vaccination, according to the authors' suggestion.

A word on this clonotype: Its antigen is unidentified.

Germline loops: CDR1 MNHEY, CDR2 SVGEGT. V shed 6 bases, J shed 6 bases, and the junction held 19 bases outside the gene matches. CDR3 size: 18 residues. Via MiXCR, TCRdb re-called the RT-PCR reads, giving one row per CDR3 protein. In the table there are around 520,000 distinct CDR3 sequences, around 25% of which are singletons. The source was CD4+ T cells sorted from PBMCs, collected 4 to 6 days after vaccination. The V gene is TRBV6-2 or TRBV6-3, the J gene TRBJ2-2; 7 bases are shared with TRBD2. The receptor was derived from a man aged 50 to 60 who received an inactivated influenza vaccine. In nucleotides, the CDR3 is TGTGCCAGCAGCCAAACCTCGATGCTAGCGGTTAGGTCCGGGGAGCTGTTTTTT. Translating gives CASSQTSMLAVRSGELFF.